This TCR beta chain is drawn from a study of shared clonotypes between healthy human individuals. Regarding this clone: The antigen remains undetermined.

General study findings and limits: Only a few donors were included, so the genetic and exposure-history diversity represented was limited.

Germline V gene sequence: CDR1 SGHRS, CDR2 YFSETQ. The V gene end was trimmed by 4 bases and the J gene end by 5 bases; junction bases not matched to a gene: 11. There are 15 residues in the CDR3. The repertoire was sequenced with immunoSEQ multiplex PCR; TCRdb's copy has only in-frame clones and lacks some. The data contain about 700,000 clones, about 92% of them singletons. Naive CD8 cells lacked CD45RO and underwent positive selection for CCR7, leaving out terminally differentiated effector memory CD45RA+ cells. Healthy HIV-negative adults with no recent acute infections or vaccinations were recruited as donors.

This chain joins TRBV5-1 and TRBJ2-5; 7 bases fit TRBD1. Sequenced sample: naive CD8+ T cells sorted from blood. The clonotype originates from a man aged 30 to 39 in good health. This CDR3 is CASSLGTARGETQYF. The DNA for the CDR3 is TGCGCCAGCAGCCTAGGGACAGCCAGGGGGGAGACCCAGTACTTC.